Listed below are T cell receptor beta chains from one sample, sequenced in a study of OX40 agonist ivuxolimab in advanced cancers. Sequenced by immunoSEQ multiplex PCR; TCRdb stores in-frame clones only, minus some. The sample comprises tens of thousands of clones, approximately 90% of which are singletons, and around 15% rests with the top ten. Specimen: CD4+ or CD8+ T cells sorted from blood, collected in a trial of the OX40 agonist ivuxolimab. Receptors originate from an adult with an advanced solid tumor such as melanoma, head and neck, liver or kidney cancer. Both conserved end residues are part of each CDR3. D genes are given only for firm matches. The size entry is marked missing in some rows and otherwise reads once, few, many or a size class.

size: -; V: TRBV7-6; J: TRBJ2-7; D: -; CDR3: CASSPRLVPSDEQYF; DNA: TGTGCCAGCAGCCCGAGACTAGTCCCATCCGACGAGCAGTACTTC
size: -; V: TRBV6-4; J: TRBJ2-3; D: TRBD2; CDR3: CASSDRGGSTDTQYF; DNA: TGTGCCAGCAGTGACCGGGGCGGGAGTACAGATACGCAGTATTTT
size: -; V: TRBV6-1; J: TRBJ2-1; D: -; CDR3: CASNWGAYNEQFF; DNA: TGTGCCAGCAACTGGGGGGCCTACAATGAGCAGTTCTTC
size: -; V: TRBV10-1; J: TRBJ2-5; D: -; CDR3: CASSESTGGETQYF; DNA: TGCGCCAGCAGTGAGTCAACCGGTGGAGAGACCCAGTACTTC
size: -; V: TRBV19; J: TRBJ2-1; D: -; CDR3: CASSRDGPYNEQFF; DNA: TGTGCCAGTAGTCGGGACGGACCCTACAATGAGCAGTTCTTC
size: few; V: TRBV27; J: TRBJ2-7; D: -; CDR3: CASSEGPYEQYF; DNA: TGTGCCAGCAGCGAGGGTCCCTACGAGCAGTACTTC
size: -; V: TRBV5-1; J: TRBJ2-7; D: -; CDR3: CASSLDPEGYEQYF; DNA: TGCGCCAGCAGCCTGGACCCAGAGGGCTACGAGCAGTACTTC
size: once; V: TRBV6-1; J: TRBJ2-1; D: TRBD1; CDR3: CASSGYRGRNEQFF; DNA: TGTGCCAGCAGTGGCTACAGGGGGCGGAATGAGCAGTTCTTC
size: -; V: TRBV15; J: TRBJ2-1; D: -; CDR3: CATSRGAEHPYNEQFF; DNA: TGTGCCACCAGCAGAGGAGCAGAGCACCCCTACAATGAGCAGTTCTTC
size: few; V: TRBV4-1; J: TRBJ1-5; D: TRBD1; CDR3: CASSQVGGGGNQPQHF; DNA: TGCGCCAGCAGCCAAGTAGGGGGCGGGGGCAATCAGCCCCAGCATTTT
size: -; V: TRBV18; J: TRBJ1-1; D: -; CDR3: CASSPYQSAEAEAFF; DNA: TGTGCCAGCTCACCCTACCAGTCGGCAGAGGCTGAAGCTTTCTTT
size: -; V: TRBV27; J: TRBJ1-2; D: TRBD1; CDR3: CASSEQGARFSYTF; DNA: TGTGCCAGCAGTGAACAGGGGGCGCGTTTCAGCTACACCTTC
size: -; V: TRBV7-4; J: TRBJ2-1; D: TRBD2; CDR3: CASSLSSGSSYNEQFF; DNA: TGTGCCAGCAGCTTATCTAGCGGGAGCTCCTACAATGAGCAGTTCTTC
size: -; V: TRBV29-1; J: TRBJ2-1; D: -; CDR3: CSVEYRYNEQFF; DNA: TGCAGCGTTGAATACAGATACAATGAGCAGTTCTTC
size: -; V: TRBV30; J: TRBJ1-5; D: TRBD1; CDR3: CAWSVGGQGRNQPQHF; DNA: TGTGCCTGGAGTGTAGGGGGACAGGGGCGCAATCAGCCCCAGCATTTT
size: -; V: TRBV5-1; J: TRBJ2-3; D: -; CDR3: CASRPGSTADTQYF; DNA: TGCGCCAGTCGCCCGGGGAGTACGGCAGATACGCAGTATTTT
size: -; V: TRBV19; J: TRBJ2-3; D: TRBD1; CDR3: CASSHRGSTDTQYF; DNA: TGTGCCAGTAGTCACAGGGGTTCGACAGATACGCAGTATTTT